One and the same sample provided the 14 T cell receptor beta chains below, sequenced in a study of blood T cell repertoires in COVID-19. The protocol was immunoSEQ multiplex PCR, while the TCRdb copy is restricted to in-frame clones and leaves out a portion. This sample has about 210,000 clones; about 84% occur once, and the top ten carry roughly 7%. Sequencing was performed on peripheral blood. The receptor source for this set is a woman of 80 years or more with COVID-19, enrolled during active disease.

V usage is TRBV29-1 and J usage is TRBJ2-1; 10 nucleotides agree with TRBD2. The CDR3 is made up of 12 amino acids. Germline CDR1 SQVTM, CDR2 ANQGSEA. Trimming removed 3 bases from V and 12 bases from J; junction bases left unmatched: 5. This chain's CDR3 is CSVEASGSLQFF. The CDR3 DNA reads as TGCAGCGTTGAGGCTAGCGGGAGTTTGCAGTTCTTC.

The chain uses TRBV5-5 and TRBJ1-5, with 9 bases identical to TRBD1. Germline V gene lookup returns CDR1 SGHKS and CDR2 YYEKEE (reference sequence). This CDR3 is 15 amino acids long. V trimming: 5 bases; J trimming: 5 bases; junction bases outside the gene matches: 8. DNA for the CDR3: TGTGCCAGCAGGAATACAGGGGGCGGCGATCAGCCCCAGCATTTT. Its protein is CASRNTGGGDQPQHF.

The CDR3 nucleotides are TGTGCCAGCAGCCCAGGGGCGTGGGACAATGAGCAGTTCTTC. It encodes CASSPGAWDNEQFF. The chain employs TRBV3-1 (or the pseudogene TRBV3-2) and TRBJ2-1, with D perhaps TRBD1 (6 bases). Looked up from germline, CDR1 is LGHDT and CDR2 is YNNKEL (reference sequence). CDR3 length: 14 residues. The ends were cut back, 4 bases at V and 5 bases at J, with 12 bases in the middle.

This sequence joins TRBV5-1 and TRBJ2-5; the D gene is possibly TRBD1 (6 bases). The V end was cut by 2 bases, the J end by 1 base, with 9 bases between. Germline assignment: CDR1 SGHRS and CDR2 YFSETQ. This CDR3 contains 14 residues. CDR3: CASSLTGIQETQYF. DNA for the CDR3: TGCGCCAGCAGCTTAACAGGGATCCAAGAGACCCAGTACTTC.

The J gene is TRBJ1-1, the V gene TRBV29-1; TRBD1 matches 8 bases. The V gene's germline CDR1 is SQVTM and CDR2 ANQGSEA. CDR3 size: 12 residues. Trimming at V came to 5 bases and at J to 4 bases, leaving 3 bases not matched to a gene. This CDR3 reads CSVRQGSTEAFF. CDR3 DNA: TGCAGCGTTCGACAGGGGAGCACTGAAGCTTTCTTT.

J is TRBJ2-2 and V is TRBV5-1, with 9 bases aligning to TRBD1. J lost 5 bases, V lost 0 bases, and 5 bases had no gene match. Germline-derived CDR1 and CDR2 are SGHRS and YFSETQ. The CDR3 length is 16 residues. DNA for the CDR3: TGCGCCAGCAGCTTGGCTACAGGGGGCTCGACCGGGGAGCTGTTTTTT. Its translation is CASSLATGGSTGELFF. The whole variable domain, filled in from reference TRBV5-1 and TRBJ2-2, reads KAGVTQTPRYLIKTRGQQVTLSCSPISGHRSVSWYQQTPGQGLQFLFEYFSETQRNKGNFPGRFSGRQFSNSRSEMNVSTLELGDSALYLCASSLATGGSTGELFFGEGSRLTVL.

The chain carries TRBV6-5 and TRBJ2-7, with 10 bases matching TRBD2. Germline CDR1 is MNHEY and CDR2 is SVGAGI. This CDR3 contains 15 residues. V lost 0 bases and J lost 3; bases outside the gene matches: 2. CDR3 nucleotide sequence: TGTGCCAGCAGTTACTCGCTAGCGGGAGACTACGAGCAGTACTTC. Translated: CASSYSLAGDYEQYF.

The V and J genes are TRBV20-1 and TRBJ1-6, with TRBD1 identical over 7 bases. Germline lookup yields CDR1 DFQATT and CDR2 SNEGSKA (reference sequence). J was trimmed by 0 bases and V by 3 bases; bases with no gene match: 2. This CDR3 has 15 amino acids. The CDR3, as DNA: TGCAGTGCTAGTTACAGGGGCTCCTATAATTCACCCCTCCACTTT. Its translation is CSASYRGSYNSPLHF.

V and J are TRBV7-8 and TRBJ1-1; 8 bases map to TRBD1. Germline assignment: CDR1 SGHVS and CDR2 FQNEAQ. The CDR3 contains 13 residues. After removal of 7 bases from V and 2 bases from J, the junction contained 3 bases not matched to a gene. CDR3 in DNA: TGTGCCAGCACCCAGGGGGCAAACACTGAAGCTTTCTTT. This codes for CASTQGANTEAFF.

V gene TRBV20-1 combines with J gene TRBJ1-1; the match to TRBD1 covers 7 bases. Germline values: CDR1 DFQATT, CDR2 SNEGSKA (reference sequence). The CDR3 runs 11 residues. The CDR3 DNA reads as TGCGCACAGGGGATGAACACTGAAGCTTTCTTT. Its protein is CAQGMNTEAFF.

The chain recombines TRBV5-4 with TRBJ2-1; D is unclear. In germline, CDR1 is SGHNT, CDR2 YYREEE (reference sequence). Trimming left V 4 bases short and J 5 bases short, with 7 bases between. This CDR3 spans 12 amino acids. This CDR3 reads CASSLDNNEQFF. The CDR3 DNA reads TGTGCCAGCAGCCTAGATAACAATGAGCAGTTCTTC.

Only one count was recorded for this clone. CDR3 in DNA: TGTGCCAGCAGTTTTGGCCGTTACGAGCAGTACTTC. This encodes CASSFGRYEQYF. The chain links TRBV28 to TRBJ2-7; D is undetermined. CDR1 and CDR2 (germline): MDHEN, SYDVKM. The CDR3 is 12 amino acids. Trimming left V 3 bases short and J 4 bases short, with 7 bases between.

The chain uses TRBV28 and TRBJ2-3, with TRBD2 matching over 8 bases. CDR3 length: 14 residues. Trimming removed 3 bases from V and 3 bases from J; junction bases left unmatched: 2. Germline V gene sequence: CDR1 MDHEN, CDR2 SYDVKM. The chain's CDR3 is CASSLGGRTDTQYF. The CDR3, as DNA: TGTGCCAGCAGTTTGGGCGGGAGGACAGATACGCAGTATTTT.

This chain uses TRBV5-1 with TRBJ1-2, with a weak D call TRBD1 (5 bases). The CDR3 is made up of 13 amino acids. Germline V gene lookup returns CDR1 SGHRS and CDR2 YFSETQ. V was cut by 0 bases and J by 8 bases, with 11 bases left in between. The CDR3 nucleotides are TGCGCCAGCAGCTTGGAGTCAGGGCTAGGCTACACCTTC. Residues: CASSLESGLGYTF.